This T cell receptor (beta chain) was identified in a study of monozygotic twins with inflammatory bowel disease. After re-calling the 5' RACE reads, TCRdb lists one entry per CDR3 protein, DNA absent. This sample contains over 350,000 distinct CDR3 sequences. The CDR3 is 15 residues long. The germline V gene has CDR1 MNHNS and CDR2 SASEGT. The V call is TRBV6-1, the J call TRBJ1-3; TCRdb lists TRBD1, though no DNA is available to test this call. Sequenced input: blood. The sequence derives from a human donor with ulcerative colitis or Crohn's disease, or a healthy co-twin of an affected twin (not recorded which). The CDR3 loop is CASIRTGRDGNTIYF.